What follows are 26 T cell receptor beta chains derived from one specimen sequenced in a study of spatial heterogeneity in lung cancer. Time point specified: blood at routine non-recurrence follow-up after resection. TCRdb passed the 5' RACE reads through MiXCR, listing each CDR3 protein once. The repertoire has tens of thousands of distinct CDR3 sequences, around 11% of them found once; the top ten carry 32%. Sample: PBMCs, taken at follow-up. These receptors all stem from a male donor with early-stage non-small cell lung cancer.

This clonotype came up many times. CDR3 sequence reads: CASSSRDGYTF. The DNA for the CDR3 is TGTGCCAGCAGCTCCAGGGACGGCTACACCTTC. V gene TRBV12-3 or TRBV12-4 combines with J gene TRBJ1-2; a weak D match, TRBD1 (5 bases). The V gene lost 6 bases and the J gene lost 8 bases, with 10 bases spanning the gap. The CDR3 spans 11 residues.

The V call is TRBV9, the J call TRBJ2-7, with D perhaps matching TRBD1 (6 bases). Germline loops: CDR1 SGDLS, CDR2 YYNGEE. Between the trimmed V and J ends, which lost 5 bases and 0 bases, there was a span of 15 bases. The CDR3 consists of 15 residues. This CDR3 is CASSLQGPSSYEQYF. The DNA of the CDR3 is TGTGCCAGCAGTTTACAGGGTCCGAGCTCCTACGAGCAGTACTTC.

This clonotype has only a few counts. The rearrangement uses TRBV28 and TRBJ2-7, with a tentative D call TRBD2 (5 bases). V was cut by 2 bases and J by 5 bases, with 7 bases left in between. This CDR3 is 12 amino acids long. CDR1 is MDHEN, CDR2 SYDVKM, per germline. The CDR3 protein is CASSLAGHEQYF. CDR3 bases: TGTGCCAGCAGTTTAGCGGGTCACGAGCAGTACTTC.

About this clonotype itself: A much larger clone sits a single nucleotide away, making a read error possible. Because the CDR3 is missing its conserved closing phenylalanine or tryptophan, this is likely a read error. The CDR3 sequence: CASSLGSQIVRAFL. CDR3 nucleotide sequence: TGTGCCAGCAGTTTGGGGTCCCAAATCGTGAGGGCTTTCCTT. V and J are TRBV12-3 or TRBV12-4 and TRBJ1-1, with D unresolved. CDR3 length: 14 amino acids. Trimming stripped 3 bases from V and 11 bases from J, with 19 bases between.

This clonotype was detected many times. This sequence joins TRBV30 and TRBJ1-2, with 9 bases fitting TRBD1. J was trimmed by 5 bases and V by 5 bases; bases with no gene match: 0. The CDR3 is 11 residues long. From germline, CDR1 is GTSNPN and CDR2 SVGIG (reference sequence). This chain's CDR3 is CAWGTGYGYTF. The CDR3 region has the DNA TGTGCCTGGGGGACAGGGTATGGCTACACCTTC.

This clonotype has more than one count but fewer than ten. The genes are TRBV5-4 and TRBJ2-7; D is unclear. Trimming removed 0 bases from V and 4 bases from J, with 14 bases in between. The CDR3 has 15 residues. From germline, CDR1 is SGHNT and CDR2 YYREEE (reference sequence). CDR3 DNA: TGTGCCAGCAGCTTGGGTTTCGAAGTGCAATACGAGCAGTACTTC. This translates into CASSLGFEVQYEQYF.

This clonotype was detected many times. The V call is TRBV27, the J call TRBJ2-3, with TRBD2 matching over 13 bases. The V gene end was trimmed by 4 bases and the J gene end by 3 bases; junction bases not matched to a gene: 1. Germline V gene sequence: CDR1 MNHEY, CDR2 SMNVEV (reference sequence). The CDR3 extends over 15 amino acids. In DNA, the CDR3 is TGTGCCAGCAGTTCGGGACTAGCGGGGACAGATACGCAGTATTTT. Protein sequence: CASSSGLAGTDTQYF.

The genes are TRBV18 and TRBJ2-7, with a weak D call TRBD2 (5 bases). Germline V gene sequence: CDR1 KGHSH, CDR2 LQKENI. CDR3 length: 15 amino acids. V dropped 3 bases and J dropped 7 bases, with 19 bases sitting between them. This CDR3 reads CASSPTDGGLGEQYF. CDR3 bases: TGTGCCAGCTCACCCACGGACGGTGGACTGGGGGAGCAGTACTTC.

This clonotype came up many times. The chain uses TRBV20-1 and TRBJ2-7; a possible D gene is TRBD1 (5 bases). The V and J ends lost 7 bases and 5 bases respectively, with 18 bases between them. CDR1 and CDR2 from the germline V gene are DFQATT and SNEGSKA (reference sequence). This CDR3 spans 13 amino acids. CDR3 loop: CSVVPQGLHEQYF. The CDR3 coding sequence is TGCAGTGTCGTCCCCCAGGGTCTCCACGAGCAGTACTTC.

This clonotype appeared many times. The chain links TRBV19 to TRBJ1-5, with a possible D match to TRBD1 (5 bases). The V gene's germline CDR1 is LNHDA and CDR2 SQIVND (reference sequence). The V end was cut by 3 bases, the J end by 0 bases, with 12 bases between. This CDR3 comprises 16 residues. The CDR3, as DNA: TGTGCCAGTAGTATGCGAGGGGCCGATAGCAATCAGCCCCAGCATTTT. As protein: CASSMRGADSNQPQHF.

This clonotype has more than one count but fewer than ten. V and J are TRBV20-1 and TRBJ2-7; D not resolved. The V gene lost 6 bases and the J gene lost 0 bases, with 15 bases spanning the gap. From germline, CDR1 is DFQATT and CDR2 SNEGSKA (reference sequence). The CDR3 spans 14 residues. CDR3 sequence (DNA): TGCAGTGCCCCGACGCGCCGGAACTCCTACGAGCAGTACTTC. It specifies CSAPTRRNSYEQYF.

This clonotype was seen at least ten times. The rearrangement uses TRBV29-1 and TRBJ1-5, with 7 bases fitting TRBD1. The CDR3 spans 14 residues. V was pared by 3 bases and J by 4 bases, with 6 bases of the junction left unmatched. CDR1 is SQVTM, CDR2 ANQGSEA, per germline. The CDR3 nucleotides read TGCAGCGTTGAGGAATCAGGGGGGAATCAGCCCCAGCATTTT. Its translation is CSVEESGGNQPQHF.

This clonotype was counted a single time. The chain links TRBV25-1 to TRBJ2-7; TRBD2 might be the D (5 bases). CDR1 and CDR2 from the germline V gene are MGHDK and SYGVNS. The V and J ends lost 2 bases and 2 bases respectively, with 7 bases between them. This CDR3 is built from 13 residues. The CDR3 bases are TGTGCCAGCAGTGAAGGAGGACCCTACGAGCAGTACTTC. Protein product: CASSEGGPYEQYF.

This clonotype was seen at least ten times. The chain links TRBV14 to TRBJ2-6; D gene ambiguous. Looked up from germline, CDR1 is SGHDN and CDR2 is FVKESK. CDR3 length: 17 residues. V lost 1 base, J lost 0 bases, and 10 bases lay in between. CDR3 DNA sequence: TGTGCCAGCAGCCAAGCCACTCACAGCTCTGGGGCCAACGTCCTGACTTTC. The encoded protein is CASSQATHSSGANVLTF.

In its sample, this clonotype was seen a few times. The gene calls are TRBV12-3 or TRBV12-4 and TRBJ1-2; D is unresolved. V lost 3 bases and J 0 bases, leaving 11 bases between the germline ends. The CDR3 covers 15 residues. CDR3 nucleotide sequence: TGTGCCAGCAGTTTTGAGAGGGCTTCTAACTATGGCTACACCTTC. Its translation: CASSFERASNYGYTF.

This clonotype was seen more than once but under ten times. The J gene is TRBJ1-3, the V gene TRBV19; no definite D call. Germline V CDR1 and CDR2: LNHDA, SQIVND (reference sequence). Between the trimmed V and J ends, which lost 8 bases and 4 bases, there was a span of 9 bases. This CDR3 has 12 residues. The CDR3 spells CASESRGNTIYF. The CDR3 DNA sequence: TGTGCCAGTGAGTCGCGCGGAAACACCATATATTTT.

A note on this clonotype: This could be a read error, since a much larger clone is one nucleotide away. This CDR3 reads CASSLAGVYTQYF. Written as DNA, the CDR3 is TGTGCCAGCAGTTTGGCAGGGGTATATACGCAGTATTTT. The rearrangement joins TRBV27 to TRBJ2-3, with TRBD1 as a possible D gene (6 bases). The V end was cut by 3 bases, the J end by 7 bases, with 11 bases between. CDR1 is MNHEY and CDR2 is SMNVEV in the germline V gene (reference sequence). The CDR3 is made up of 13 amino acids.

In this sample, this clonotype turned up a few times. This chain joins TRBV11-3 and TRBJ2-7; the match to TRBD1 covers 9 bases. The CDR3 runs to 14 residues. V was clipped by 3 bases and J by 5 bases; unmatched bases: 5. The germline gives CDR1 SGHNT, CDR2 YENEEA. The CDR3 is CASSFGTGPHEQYF. The CDR3 region has the DNA TGTGCCAGCAGCTTCGGGACAGGGCCCCACGAGCAGTACTTC.

This clonotype was counted at least ten times. The chain carries TRBV4-3 and TRBJ2-5; TRBD2 might be the D (6 bases). Germline values: CDR1 LGHNA, CDR2 YSLEER. V lost 0 bases and J lost 5, with 7 bases in between. This CDR3 has 13 residues. CDR3 residues: CASSQEAGETQYF. The DNA of the CDR3 is TGCGCCAGCAGCCAAGAGGCGGGGGAGACCCAGTACTTC.

The rearrangement joins TRBV27 to TRBJ1-1; TRBD1 is a possible D gene (5 bases). CDR1 MNHEY and CDR2 SMNVEV come from the germline V gene (reference sequence). The CDR3 extends over 15 amino acids. V gave up 0 bases and J gave up 0 bases, with 8 bases separating them. CDR3 residues: CASSLSPTVNTEAFF. Written as DNA, the CDR3 is TGTGCCAGCAGTTTATCCCCGACAGTGAACACTGAAGCTTTCTTT.

This sequence joins TRBV9 and TRBJ2-2; no clear D. Per germline, CDR1 SGDLS and CDR2 YYNGEE. V dropped 0 bases and J dropped 4 bases, with 4 bases sitting between them. This CDR3 spans 13 amino acids. DNA for the CDR3: TGTGCCAGCAGCGTAGAAGGCACCGGGGAGCTGTTTTTT. Its translation is CASSVEGTGELFF.

The gene calls are TRBV28 and TRBJ1-3; 10 bases map to TRBD1. This CDR3 spans 18 amino acids. V lost 7 bases and J lost 0; bases outside the gene matches: 12. CDR1 is MDHEN, CDR2 SYDVKM, per germline. This CDR3 is CASTLGVDRGNSGNTIYF. CDR3 nucleotide sequence: TGTGCCAGCACCCTTGGGGTGGACAGGGGGAACTCTGGAAACACCATATATTTT.

This chain links TRBV28 with TRBJ1-1; the D gene is possibly TRBD1 (5 bases). CDR1 is MDHEN and CDR2 is SYDVKM in the germline V gene. This CDR3 is 14 amino acids long. The ends were cut back, 6 bases at V and 4 bases at J, with 15 bases in the middle. In DNA form, the CDR3 reads TGTGCCAGCAGGGGGCAAGGGGTTAGCACTGAAGCTTTCTTT. Residues: CASRGQGVSTEAFF.

V gene TRBV25-1 combines with J gene TRBJ2-1; tentative D call: TRBD1 (5 bases). There are 13 residues in the CDR3. V lost 4 bases and J lost 10, with 14 bases in between. The germline V gene encodes CDR1 MGHDK and CDR2 SYGVNS. CDR3 protein: CASSGNRPWEQFF. CDR3 coding DNA: TGTGCCAGCAGTGGTAACAGGCCTTGGGAGCAGTTCTTC.

In its sample, this clonotype was seen many times. This sequence joins TRBV27 and TRBJ2-6; TRBD1 aligns across 10 bases. V lost 6 bases, J lost 0 bases, and 8 bases stayed unmatched. The CDR3 extends over 18 amino acids. The germline V gene has CDR1 MNHEY and CDR2 SMNVEV (reference sequence). CDR3 coding DNA: TGTGCCAGCAGAAGAGGGACAGGGGCCTACTCTGGGGCCAACGTCCTGACTTTC. Its translation is CASRRGTGAYSGANVLTF.

This clonotype occurred many times. The chain employs TRBV9 and TRBJ2-2; TRBD2 aligns across 10 bases. V dropped 0 bases and J dropped 5; count of bases not matched to a gene: 1. Germline V CDR1 and CDR2: SGDLS, YYNGEE. The CDR3 extends over 15 amino acids. CDR3 nucleotides: TGTGCCAGCAGCGTAGAGACTAGCGGGACCGGGGAGCTGTTTTTT. It codes for CASSVETSGTGELFF.